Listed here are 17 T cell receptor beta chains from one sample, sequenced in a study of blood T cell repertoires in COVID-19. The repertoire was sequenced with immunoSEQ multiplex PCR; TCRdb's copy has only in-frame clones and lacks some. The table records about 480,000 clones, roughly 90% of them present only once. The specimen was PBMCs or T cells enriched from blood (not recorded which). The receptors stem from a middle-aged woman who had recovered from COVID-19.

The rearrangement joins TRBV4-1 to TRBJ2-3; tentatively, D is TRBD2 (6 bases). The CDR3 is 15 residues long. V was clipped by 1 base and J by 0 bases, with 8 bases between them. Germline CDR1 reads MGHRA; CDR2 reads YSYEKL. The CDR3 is CASSQGTMSTDTQYF. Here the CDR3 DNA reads TGCGCCAGCAGCCAAGGGACTATGAGCACAGATACGCAGTATTTT.

The CDR3 loop is CAWSELAGDSDTQYF. The CDR3 DNA sequence: TGTGCCTGGAGCGAGTTAGCGGGAGATTCAGATACGCAGTATTTT. This sequence joins TRBV30 and TRBJ2-3, with 9 bases matching TRBD2. There are 15 residues in the CDR3. Trimming at V came to 3 bases and at J to 4 bases, leaving 8 bases not matched to a gene. Germline V gives CDR1 GTSNPN, CDR2 SVGIG (reference sequence).

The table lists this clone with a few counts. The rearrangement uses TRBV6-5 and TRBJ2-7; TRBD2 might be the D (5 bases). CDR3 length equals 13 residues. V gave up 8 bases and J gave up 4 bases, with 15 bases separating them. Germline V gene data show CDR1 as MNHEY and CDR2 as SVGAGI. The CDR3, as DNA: TGTGCCAGCCGGGATCAACAGCTATACGAGCAGTACTTC. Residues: CASRDQQLYEQYF.

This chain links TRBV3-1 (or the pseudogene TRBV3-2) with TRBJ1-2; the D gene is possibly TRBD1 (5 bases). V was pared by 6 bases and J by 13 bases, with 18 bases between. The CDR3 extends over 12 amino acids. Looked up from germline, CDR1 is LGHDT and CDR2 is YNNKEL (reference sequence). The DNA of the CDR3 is TGTGCCAGCAGAAGGGGCAGGGAAGTATTCACCTTC. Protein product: CASRRGREVFTF.

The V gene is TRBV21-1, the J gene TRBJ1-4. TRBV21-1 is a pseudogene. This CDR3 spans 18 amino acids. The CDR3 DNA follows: TGTGCCAGCCAGCCCCATGGACTCACTCGTAGTGCTAATGAAAAACTGTTTTTT. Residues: CASQPHGLTRSANEKLFF.

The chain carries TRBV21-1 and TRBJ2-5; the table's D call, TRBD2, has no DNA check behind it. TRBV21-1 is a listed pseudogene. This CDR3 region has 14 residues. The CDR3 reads CASSKALARETQYF. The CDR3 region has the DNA TGTGCCAGCAGCAAAGCGCTTGCGAGGGAGACCCAGTACTTC.

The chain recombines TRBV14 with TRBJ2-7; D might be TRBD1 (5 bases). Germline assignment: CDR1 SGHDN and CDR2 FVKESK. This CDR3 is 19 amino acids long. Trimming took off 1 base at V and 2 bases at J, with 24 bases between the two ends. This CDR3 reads CASSQGLYDFGRAPYEQYF. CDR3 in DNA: TGTGCCAGCAGCCAAGGACTCTACGATTTCGGCAGGGCCCCCTACGAGCAGTACTTC.

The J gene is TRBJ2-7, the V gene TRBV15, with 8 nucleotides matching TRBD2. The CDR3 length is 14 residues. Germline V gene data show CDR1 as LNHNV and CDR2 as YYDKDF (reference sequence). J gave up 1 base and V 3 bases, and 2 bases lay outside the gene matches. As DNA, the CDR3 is TGTGCCACCAGCAGGGGACTAGGATCCTACGAGCAGTACTTC. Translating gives CATSRGLGSYEQYF.

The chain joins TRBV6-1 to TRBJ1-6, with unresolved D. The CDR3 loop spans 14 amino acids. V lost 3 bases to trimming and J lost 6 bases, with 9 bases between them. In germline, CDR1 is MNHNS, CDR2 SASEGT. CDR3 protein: CASSEVASNSPLHF. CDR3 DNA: TGTGCCAGCAGTGAGGTAGCTAGTAATTCACCCCTCCACTTT.

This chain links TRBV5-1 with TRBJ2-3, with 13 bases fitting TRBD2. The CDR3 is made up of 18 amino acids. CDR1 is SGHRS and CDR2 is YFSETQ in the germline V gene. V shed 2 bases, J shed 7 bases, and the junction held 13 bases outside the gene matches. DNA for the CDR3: TGCGCCAGCAGCTTCACCGTCCAACTAGCGGGAGGGCCAAATACGCAGTATTTT. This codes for CASSFTVQLAGGPNTQYF.

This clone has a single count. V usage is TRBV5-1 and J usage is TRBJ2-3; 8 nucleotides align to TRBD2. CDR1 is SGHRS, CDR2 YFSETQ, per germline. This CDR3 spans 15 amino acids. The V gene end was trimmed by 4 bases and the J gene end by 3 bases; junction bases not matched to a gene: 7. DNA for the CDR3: TGCGCCAGCAGCCCAAGCGGGAGAAGGACAGATACGCAGTATTTT. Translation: CASSPSGRRTDTQYF.

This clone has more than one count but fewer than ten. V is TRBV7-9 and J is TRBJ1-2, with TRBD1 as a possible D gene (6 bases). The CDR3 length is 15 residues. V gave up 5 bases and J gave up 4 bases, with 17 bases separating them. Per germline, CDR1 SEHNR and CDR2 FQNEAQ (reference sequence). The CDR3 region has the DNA TGTGCCAGCAGCGGGACCAGGGGATCGGGCTATGGCTACACCTTC. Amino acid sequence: CASSGTRGSGYGYTF.

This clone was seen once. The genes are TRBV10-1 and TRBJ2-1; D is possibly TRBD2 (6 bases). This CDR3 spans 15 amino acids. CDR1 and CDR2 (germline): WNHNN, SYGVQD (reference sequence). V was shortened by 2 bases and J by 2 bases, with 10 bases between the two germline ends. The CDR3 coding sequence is TGCGCCAGCAGTGAGGGAGGGGTGGCCTACAATGAGCAGTTCTTC. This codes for CASSEGGVAYNEQFF.

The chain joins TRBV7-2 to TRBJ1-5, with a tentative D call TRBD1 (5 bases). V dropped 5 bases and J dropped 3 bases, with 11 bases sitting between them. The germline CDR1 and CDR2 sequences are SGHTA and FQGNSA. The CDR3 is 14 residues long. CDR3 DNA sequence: TGTGCCAGCAGCCCCAGGGTATCCAATCAGCCCCAGCATTTT. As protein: CASSPRVSNQPQHF.

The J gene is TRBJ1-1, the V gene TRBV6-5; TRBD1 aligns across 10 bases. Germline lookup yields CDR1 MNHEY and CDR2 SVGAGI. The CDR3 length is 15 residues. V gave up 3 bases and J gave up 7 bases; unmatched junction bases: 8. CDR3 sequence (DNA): TGTGCCAGCAGTTATTCGGGACAGGGGATTCTTGAAGCTTTCTTT. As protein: CASSYSGQGILEAFF.

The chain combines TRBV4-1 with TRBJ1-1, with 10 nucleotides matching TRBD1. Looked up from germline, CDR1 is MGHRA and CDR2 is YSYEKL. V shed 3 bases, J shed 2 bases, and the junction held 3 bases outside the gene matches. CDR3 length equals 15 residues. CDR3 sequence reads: CASSHDRGLNTEAFF. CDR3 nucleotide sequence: TGCGCCAGCAGCCATGACAGGGGGCTTAACACTGAAGCTTTCTTT.

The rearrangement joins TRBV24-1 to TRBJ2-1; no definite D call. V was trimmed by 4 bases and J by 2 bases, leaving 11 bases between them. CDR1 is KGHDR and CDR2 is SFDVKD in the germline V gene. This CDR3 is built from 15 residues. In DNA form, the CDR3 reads TGTGCCACCAGTGACTCCAGGAAACCCTACAATGAGCAGTTCTTC. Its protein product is CATSDSRKPYNEQFF.